This T cell receptor beta chain was captured in a study of shared clonotypes between healthy human individuals. Findings and limits, study-wide: Generally, naive subsets came out with larger estimated richness than memory subsets. Some clonotypes were shared by all four sorted-subset donors, while others were not shared. The non-shared ones had lower generation probabilities than the shared ones.

Assay: immunoSEQ multiplex PCR; the TCRdb copy retains only in-frame clones and omits some. The data contain roughly 2.1 million clones, approximately 94% of them seen just once; the ten biggest clones take up more than 1.5%. Note on this clone: Its antigen is undetermined.

The CDR3 contains 17 residues. Looked up from germline, CDR1 is MNHEY and CDR2 is SMNVEV (reference sequence). V was pared by 3 bases and J by 8 bases, with 11 bases of the junction left unmatched. Naive CD8 cells comprised CD45RO-negative, CCR7-positively selected cells, excluding terminally differentiated effector memory CD45RA+ cells. Donors had no recently reported acute infections or vaccinations and were HIV-negative. The sequence was obtained from a man aged 18 to 29 in good health. Some clones in this sample may be carry-over from other donors' samples. The sequencing sample was made of naive CD8+ T cells from PBMCs. The V call is TRBV27, the J call TRBJ2-1; 12 bases are a match to TRBD2. The CDR3 DNA reads as TGTGCCAGCAGTTTGGGCGTTGGGACTAGCGGGTACGATGAGCAGTTCTTC. Translated: CASSLGVGTSGYDEQFF.